These T cell receptor beta chains were read from a single sample in a study of blood T cell repertoires in COVID-19. Clones were sequenced by immunoSEQ multiplex PCR, and TCRdb holds only the in-frame ones, with some missing. The data show tens of thousands of clones, with 86% seen just once and over 1.1% held by the top ten. The sequencing input was peripheral blood. All receptors derive from a woman aged 55-69 years with acute or convalescent COVID-19. CDR3s include the opening cysteine and the closing phenylalanine or tryptophan. A D gene is named only where the DNA matches it firmly. Some rows mark clone size as missing; the rest say once, few, many or name a class of expanded clone.

size: -
D: TRBD2
J: TRBJ2-5
V: TRBV11-2
CDR3: CASSPIAGGGETQYF
DNA: TGTGCCAGCAGCCCGATCGCGGGGGGCGGGGAGACCCAGTACTTC

size: -
D: -
J: TRBJ1-2
V: TRBV12-3/TRBV12-4
CDR3: CASSLGGDYGYTF
DNA: TGTGCCAGCAGTTTGGGGGGAGACTATGGCTACACCTTC

size: few
D: -
J: TRBJ2-5
V: TRBV9
CDR3: CASSVAGYGGNGTQYF
DNA: TGTGCCAGCAGCGTCGCGGGATACGGAGGTAATGGGACCCAGTACTTC

size: -
D: TRBD2
J: TRBJ2-7
V: TRBV19
CDR3: CASSSAGGASYEQYF
DNA: TGTGCCAGTAGTTCTGCGGGGGGCGCATCCTACGAGCAGTACTTC

size: -
D: -
J: TRBJ1-4
V: TRBV15
CDR3: CATSRDPRSTNEKLFF
DNA: TGTGCCACCAGCAGAGATCCGAGATCAACTAATGAAAAACTGTTTTTT

size: -
D: -
J: TRBJ1-5
V: TRBV28
CDR3: CASSLSFQPQHF
DNA: TGTGCCAGCAGTTTATCCTTTCAGCCCCAGCATTTT

size: -
D: TRBD1
J: TRBJ2-5
V: TRBV6-5
CDR3: CASSPGTGTKETQYF
DNA: TGTGCCAGCAGCCCCGGGACAGGGACGAAGGAGACCCAGTACTTC

size: -
D: TRBD1
J: TRBJ1-4
V: TRBV10-1
CDR3: CASAGQGPSPNEKLFF
DNA: TGCGCCAGCGCGGGACAGGGACCAAGCCCTAATGAAAAACTGTTTTTT

size: -
D: -
J: TRBJ1-4
V: TRBV6-2/TRBV6-3
CDR3: CASSYSRELRATNEKLFF
DNA: TGTGCCAGCAGTTACTCGAGGGAACTGCGGGCAACTAATGAAAAACTGTTTTTT

size: -
D: -
J: TRBJ1-5
V: TRBV6-5
CDR3: CASSRTGPNQPQHF
DNA: TGTGCCAGCAGTCGCACAGGGCCAAATCAGCCCCAGCATTTT

size: -
D: -
J: TRBJ1-1
V: TRBV3-1/TRBV3-2
CDR3: CASSQDPGNTEAFF
DNA: TGTGCCAGCAGCCAAGATCCAGGGAACACTGAAGCTTTCTTT

size: -
D: -
J: TRBJ2-7
V: TRBV6-4
CDR3: CASSDRGGKQYF
DNA: TGTGCCAGCAGTGACAGGGGGGGGAAGCAGTACTTC

size: once
D: TRBD2
J: TRBJ2-2
V: TRBV7-3
CDR3: CASSLLLAGGIAGELFF
DNA: TGTGCCAGCAGCTTACTGCTAGCGGGAGGGATCGCCGGGGAGCTGTTTTTT

size: few
D: -
J: TRBJ1-5
V: TRBV10-3
CDR3: CAISARGEGSNQPQHF
DNA: TGTGCCATCAGTGCACGGGGGGAAGGAAGCAATCAGCCCCAGCATTTT

size: -
D: TRBD1
J: TRBJ1-6
V: TRBV7-2
CDR3: CASSSPGQGNFYNSPLHF
DNA: TGTGCCAGCAGCTCTCCGGGACAGGGCAATTTCTATAATTCACCCCTCCACTTT

size: once
D: TRBD1
J: TRBJ1-5
V: TRBV19
CDR3: CASSRQGAQGQPQHF
DNA: TGTGCCAGTAGTCGACAGGGGGCGCAGGGGCAGCCCCAGCATTTT

size: -
D: TRBD1
J: TRBJ1-1
V: TRBV7-2
CDR3: CASSSRDRVGRNEAFF
DNA: TGTGCCAGCAGCTCTCGGGACAGGGTTGGACGGAATGAAGCTTTCTTT

size: -
D: TRBD1
J: TRBJ2-5
V: TRBV29-1
CDR3: CSVGQGETQYF
DNA: TGCAGCGTTGGACAGGGCGAGACCCAGTACTTC

size: -
D: -
J: TRBJ2-3
V: TRBV5-6
CDR3: CASSLYPSTDTQYF
DNA: TGTGCCAGCAGCTTGTATCCTAGCACAGATACGCAGTATTTT

size: -
D: -
J: TRBJ1-2
V: TRBV12-3/TRBV12-4
CDR3: CASSTGNYGYTF
DNA: TGTGCCAGCAGTACAGGGAACTATGGCTACACCTTC

size: -
D: TRBD2
J: TRBJ2-1
V: TRBV7-2
CDR3: CASSVGLAFNEQFF
DNA: TGTGCCAGCAGCGTGGGACTAGCCTTCAATGAGCAGTTCTTC

size: -
D: TRBD1
J: TRBJ1-1
V: TRBV6-5
CDR3: CASSTFTGEAEAFF
DNA: TGTGCCAGCAGTACCTTCACAGGGGAAGCCGAAGCTTTCTTT

size: few
D: -
J: TRBJ1-1
V: TRBV19
CDR3: CASRVPPQGERPMNTEAFF
DNA: TGTGCCAGTAGGGTACCCCCACAGGGAGAGAGGCCCATGAACACTGAAGCTTTCTTT

size: -
D: TRBD1
J: TRBJ2-2
V: TRBV4-1
CDR3: CASSRGQGEAGELFF
DNA: TGCGCCAGCAGCCGGGGACAGGGGGAAGCCGGGGAGCTGTTTTTT

size: -
D: -
J: TRBJ1-2
V: TRBV6-5
CDR3: CASTELGVNYGYTF
DNA: TGTGCCAGCACCGAATTAGGGGTAAACTATGGCTACACCTTC

size: -
D: -
J: TRBJ1-5
V: TRBV7-2
CDR3: CASSLRQGSQPQHF
DNA: TGTGCCAGCAGCTTGAGGCAGGGAAGCCAGCCCCAGCATTTT

size: -
D: TRBD2
J: TRBJ2-3
V: TRBV7-3
CDR3: CASSLGRGTDTQYF
DNA: TGTGCCAGCAGCTTAGGGAGGGGTACAGATACGCAGTATTTT

size: -
D: -
J: TRBJ2-3
V: TRBV7-3
CDR3: CASSLSRTSTDTQYF
DNA: TGTGCCAGCAGCTTAAGTAGGACTAGCACAGATACGCAGTATTTT

size: few
D: -
J: TRBJ2-1
V: TRBV5-1
CDR3: CASSLADNEQFF
DNA: TGCGCCAGCAGCTTGGCCGACAATGAGCAGTTCTTC

size: -
D: -
J: TRBJ2-1
V: TRBV19
CDR3: CASRRPQGMHNEQFF
DNA: TGTGCCAGTAGAAGACCTCAGGGGATGCACAATGAGCAGTTCTTC

size: -
D: -
J: TRBJ1-6
V: TRBV3-1/TRBV3-2
CDR3: CASSRAGVVSPLHF
DNA: TGTGCCAGCAGCCGGGCAGGGGTAGTATCACCCCTCCACTTT

size: -
D: -
J: TRBJ2-7
V: TRBV5-1
CDR3: CASSLSPGPYEQYF
DNA: TGCGCCAGCAGCTTGTCGCCGGGTCCCTACGAGCAGTACTTC

size: few
D: TRBD1
J: TRBJ2-2
V: TRBV7-8
CDR3: CASSSGTANTGELFF
DNA: TGTGCCAGCAGCTCGGGGACAGCGAACACCGGGGAGCTGTTTTTT

size: -
D: -
J: TRBJ1-4
V: TRBV7-9
CDR3: CASSLGRIATNEKLFF
DNA: TGTGCCAGCAGCTTGGGCAGGATTGCAACTAATGAAAAACTGTTTTTT

size: -
D: -
J: TRBJ2-4
V: TRBV2
CDR3: CASSESTAFQYF
DNA: TGTGCCAGCAGTGAATCAACAGCATTTCAGTACTTC

size: -
D: TRBD1
J: TRBJ2-2
V: TRBV19
CDR3: CASHRDRGPGELFF
DNA: TGTGCCAGCCACCGGGACAGGGGACCCGGGGAGCTGTTTTTT

size: -
D: -
J: TRBJ1-1
V: TRBV5-6
CDR3: CASSSYGEGTEAFF
DNA: TGTGCCAGCAGCAGCTACGGGGAAGGCACTGAAGCTTTCTTT